The 24 T cell receptor beta chains in this list originate from one sample, sequenced in a study of T cells after yellow fever vaccination. Each CDR3 protein is one row after TCRdb ran MiXCR on the 5' RACE reads. This table has a few hundred thousand distinct CDR3 sequences, roughly 4% appearing once. The sample in question was PBMCs, obtained 5 days after the yellow fever booster vaccination. All receptors come from a man in his late teens or twenties who received the YFV17D yellow fever vaccine.

The rearrangement links TRBV5-1 to TRBJ2-5, with D possibly TRBD1 on 5 matching bases. CDR1 SGHRS and CDR2 YFSETQ come from the germline V gene. CDR3 length: 14 residues. The V gene lost 0 bases and the J gene lost 5 bases, with 11 bases spanning the gap. The CDR3 DNA reads as TGCGCCAGCAGCTTGGAGGGGCTCAAGGAGACCCAGTACTTC. Encoded protein: CASSLEGLKETQYF.

V and J are TRBV7-2 and TRBJ1-3, with D tentatively TRBD1 (6 bases). Trimming cost V 4 bases and J 1 base, with 14 bases left between them. The V gene's germline CDR1 is SGHTA and CDR2 FQGNSA. This CDR3 comprises 16 residues. CDR3 nucleotides: TGTGCCAGCAGCTCTAGGGGGGCCGGTTCTGGAAACACCATATATTTT. Translating gives CASSSRGAGSGNTIYF.

Many counts were recorded for this clonotype. The chain employs TRBV30 and TRBJ2-7; 10 positions agree with TRBD2. CDR1 and CDR2 from the germline V gene are GTSNPN and SVGIG (reference sequence). The junction had 11 bases not matched to a gene; V was cut back by 5 bases and J by 7 bases. The CDR3 runs to 14 residues. CDR3: CAWESGGAGEEQYF. In DNA, the CDR3 is TGTGCCTGGGAGAGCGGGGGGGCCGGTGAGGAGCAGTACTTC.

The chain uses TRBV4-1 and TRBJ1-2, with no clear D. Between the trimmed V and J ends, which lost 0 bases and 5 bases, there was a span of 7 bases. The CDR3 spans 13 residues. Germline values: CDR1 MGHRA, CDR2 YSYEKL. For the CDR3, the DNA is TGCGCCAGCAGCCAAGACCGACCGTATGGCTACACCTTC. Translated, it gives CASSQDRPYGYTF.

The rearrangement links TRBV7-3 to TRBJ2-3; 8 bases fit TRBD1. This CDR3 comprises 19 residues. Germline V lookup: CDR1 SGHTA, CDR2 FQGTGA. V lost 1 base, J lost 0 bases, and 12 bases stayed unmatched. The CDR3 sequence: CASSLREDREGHSTDTQYF. The CDR3 coding sequence is TGTGCCAGCAGCTTAAGAGAGGACAGGGAAGGCCATAGCACAGATACGCAGTATTTT.

This clonotype was observed a few times. The CDR3 spells CASSPRQGRNTEAFF. CDR3 coding DNA: TGTGCCAGCAGCCCCCGACAGGGGAGAAACACTGAAGCTTTCTTT. This chain joins TRBV11-2 and TRBJ1-1, with 8 positions matching TRBD1. This CDR3 contains 15 residues. Germline V gene data show CDR1 as SGHAT and CDR2 as FQNNGV. The junction had 7 bases not matched to a gene; V was cut back by 5 bases and J by 2 bases.

This clonotype has just a few counts. The V gene is TRBV5-5, the J gene TRBJ2-7, with TRBD2 matching 12 bases. There are 16 residues in the CDR3. V was pared by 6 bases and J by 4 bases, with 11 bases of the junction left unmatched. Germline assignment: CDR1 SGHKS and CDR2 YYEKEE (reference sequence). DNA for the CDR3: TGTGCCAGCACGCTTAGTACTAGCGGGGGGCATTACGAGCAGTACGTC. Its translation is CASTLSTSGGHYEQYV.

This clonotype has ten or more counts. V is TRBV5-1 and J is TRBJ2-2; a weak D match, TRBD1 (5 bases). The CDR3 is 15 amino acids. Germline CDR1 is SGHRS and CDR2 is YFSETQ. V dropped 6 bases and J dropped 4 bases, with 16 bases sitting between them. The CDR3 region is CASTPSVGATGELFF. CDR3 DNA: TGCGCCAGCACCCCTTCTGTTGGGGCCACCGGGGAGCTGTTTTTT.

This chain connects TRBV7-2 to TRBJ2-7; 8 bases are shared with TRBD2. Germline CDR1 is SGHTA and CDR2 is FQGNSA. The CDR3 extends over 15 amino acids. Trimming took 4 bases from V and 2 from J; bases not matched to a gene: 7. The CDR3 region has the DNA TGTGCCAGCAGCTCCCCGGGACTAGGGGCCTACGAGCAGTACTTC. Translated, it gives CASSSPGLGAYEQYF.

V usage is TRBV6-5 and J usage is TRBJ1-1; D possibly corresponds to TRBD1 (6 bases). Germline CDR1 MNHEY, CDR2 SVGAGI. This CDR3 is built from 13 residues. Trimming shortened V by 3 bases and J by 6 bases, and 11 bases separated the two germline ends. The chain's CDR3 is CASSYGGHAEAFF. CDR3 nucleotide sequence: TGTGCCAGCAGTTATGGGGGGCATGCTGAAGCTTTCTTT.

This clonotype showed up just a few times. The chain joins TRBV5-4 to TRBJ1-1; D is undetermined. CDR1 is SGHNT, CDR2 YYREEE, per germline (reference sequence). The CDR3 loop spans 13 amino acids. The V and J ends lost 7 bases and 7 bases respectively, with 17 bases between them. For the CDR3, the DNA is TGTGCCAGCGGGCTCGGGGTATATGGTGAAGCTTTCTTT. This encodes CASGLGVYGEAFF.

This clonotype appeared many times. This chain links TRBV10-3 with TRBJ2-2, with 10 positions matching TRBD1. Unmatched junction bases numbered 6, after V lost 6 bases and J lost 5 bases. The CDR3 runs to 15 residues. Per germline, CDR1 ENHRY and CDR2 SYGVKD. As DNA, the CDR3 is TGTGCCATCAGAGTTAGACAGGGGGCGACCGGGGAGCTGTTTTTT. This encodes CAIRVRQGATGELFF.

J is TRBJ2-7 and V is TRBV5-6; D not certain. The CDR3 spans 14 residues. V was shortened by 4 bases and J by 0 bases, with 11 bases between the two germline ends. The germline V gene has CDR1 SGHDT and CDR2 YYEEEE. In nucleotides, the CDR3 is TGTGCCAGCAGCCAAAAGTACCACTCCTACGAGCAGTACTTC. Translation: CASSQKYHSYEQYF.

The chain uses TRBV6-2 or TRBV6-3 and TRBJ2-7, with D uncertain. CDR1 is MNHEY and CDR2 is SVGEGT in the germline V gene. CDR3 size: 16 residues. Trimming shortened V by 4 bases and J by 2 bases, and 18 bases separated the two germline ends. In DNA form, the CDR3 reads TGTGCCAGCAGTTTCGCAGGAGACCCATACACCTACGAGCAGTACTTC. This sequence encodes CASSFAGDPYTYEQYF.

The chain joins TRBV4-2 to TRBJ1-1, with a possible D match to TRBD1 (6 bases). The V end was cut by 6 bases, the J end by 2 bases, with 16 bases between. The CDR3 is made up of 15 amino acids. Germline CDR1 LGHNA, CDR2 YNFKEQ. The DNA for the CDR3 is TGTGCCAGCAGGTGGGGGCAGGCCTCCAACACTGAAGCTTTCTTT. This encodes CASRWGQASNTEAFF.

This sequence joins TRBV18 and TRBJ1-1, with no clear D. The CDR3 has 14 amino acids. Germline-derived CDR1 and CDR2 are KGHSH and LQKENI. The V end lost 3 bases, the J end lost 4 bases, and 12 bases lay between the germline ends. The CDR3 sequence: CASSPTTGSTEAFF. CDR3 coding DNA: TGTGCCAGCTCACCGACAACGGGGTCCACTGAAGCTTTCTTT. Full variable domain (rest looked up from reference TRBV18 and TRBJ1-1): NAGVMQNPRHLVRRRGQEARLRCSPMKGHSHVYWYRQLPEEGLKFMVYLQKENIIDESGMPKERFSAEFPKEGPSILRIQQVVRGDSAAYFCASSPTTGSTEAFFGQGTRLTVV.

The chain has TRBV12-3 or TRBV12-4 and TRBJ1-2; D is undetermined. Trimming took off 3 bases at V and 8 bases at J, with 10 bases between the two ends. CDR3 length equals 12 residues. In DNA form, the CDR3 reads TGTGCCAGCAGTTTTATGGGAAGGGGCTACACCTTC. Its protein is CASSFMGRGYTF.

In this sample, this clonotype turned up many times. The chain joins TRBV20-1 to TRBJ2-7; D perhaps matches TRBD1 (5 bases). From germline, CDR1 is DFQATT and CDR2 SNEGSKA (reference sequence). The CDR3 is 13 amino acids. The V end lost 3 bases, the J end lost 11 bases, and 20 bases lay between the germline ends. The CDR3 coding sequence is TGCAGTGCTAGTGTCACTTCAGGACACGGAAAGTACTTC. Translation: CSASVTSGHGKYF.

The table lists this clonotype with a few counts. The chain couples TRBV4-1 to TRBJ2-1, with no clear D. In germline, CDR1 is MGHRA, CDR2 YSYEKL. V gave up 8 bases and J gave up 10 bases, with 12 bases separating them. The CDR3 consists of 11 residues. Written as DNA, the CDR3 is TGCGCCAGCGCCGGCCCGATCGAGCAGTTCTTC. This encodes CASAGPIEQFF.

This clonotype appeared many times. The chain links TRBV5-6 to TRBJ2-5; 7 bases fit TRBD2. The ends lost 0 bases at V and 1 base at J; junction bases unmatched: 6. Per germline, CDR1 SGHDT and CDR2 YYEEEE. There are 16 residues in the CDR3. CDR3: CASSLERGLPQETQYF. The CDR3 coding sequence is TGTGCCAGCAGCTTGGAACGGGGACTACCCCAAGAGACCCAGTACTTC.

The gene calls are TRBV7-2 and TRBJ2-3; D might be TRBD1 or TRBD2, each matching 6 bases. Germline CDR1 SGHTA, CDR2 FQGNSA. The V end lost 1 base, the J end lost 0 bases, and 11 bases lay between the germline ends. The CDR3 runs 16 residues. The CDR3 nucleotides are TGTGCCAGCAGCTTAGTGGGGGGCTATAGCACAGATACGCAGTATTTT. It codes for CASSLVGGYSTDTQYF.

This clonotype was seen more than once but under ten times. The rearrangement uses TRBV24-1 and TRBJ2-3; D could derive from TRBD1 or TRBD2 (5 bases each). The germline CDR1 and CDR2 sequences are KGHDR and SFDVKD. The CDR3 extends over 15 amino acids. V was pared by 0 bases and J by 3 bases, with 9 bases between. The CDR3 nucleotides are TGTGCCACCAGTGATTTGCGGGACGGGACAGATACGCAGTATTTT. Protein: CATSDLRDGTDTQYF.

The chain links TRBV7-2 to TRBJ2-1; 8 positions match TRBD2. Germline V gene lookup returns CDR1 SGHTA and CDR2 FQGNSA. The V and J ends lost 4 bases and 6 bases, in that order; junction bases with no gene match: 11. The CDR3 is made up of 16 amino acids. CDR3 in amino acids: CASSSSAGAPSNEQFF. The CDR3 coding sequence is TGTGCCAGCAGCTCCTCAGCGGGGGCCCCGTCCAATGAGCAGTTCTTC.

This clonotype was counted a few times. This chain uses TRBV12-3 or TRBV12-4 with TRBJ2-5; no clear D gene. V was cut by 10 bases and J by 4 bases, with 19 bases left in between. The CDR3 length is 14 residues. As DNA, the CDR3 is TGTGCCACAGCAGGCCGGGCGGCTGGAGAGACCCAGTACTTC. This sequence encodes CATAGRAAGETQYF.